This T cell receptor (beta chain) emerged from a study of blood T cell repertoires in COVID-19. Study-level information: T cells, B-cell-depleted T cells, or PBMCs supplied cDNA or gDNA.

In Seattle, patients joined the study during active infection and were tracked longitudinally. Sequencing was performed with immunoSEQ multiplex PCR; in TCRdb, only in-frame clones are kept and a portion is missing. The repertoire holds 60,000 to 90,000 clones, with more than 75% as singletons. V gave up 0 bases and J gave up 4 bases, with 16 bases separating them. This CDR3 has 16 residues. Germline CDR1 and CDR2: SEHNR and FQNEAQ (reference sequence). This sequence was found in a man aged 60-69 years with COVID-19, enrolled during active disease. Material: peripheral blood. V gene TRBV7-9 combines with J gene TRBJ2-7, with D perhaps matching TRBD2 (5 bases). CDR3 in amino acids: CASSLAHGVPTYEQYF. CDR3 coding DNA: TGTGCCAGCAGCTTAGCGCACGGGGTTCCAACTTACGAGCAGTACTTC.